A selection of T cell receptor beta chains follows, all from one sample in a study of T cell responses to AZD1222 COVID-19 vaccine. Only in-frame clones appear in the TCRdb table, and some are missing; sequencing was by immunoSEQ multiplex PCR. This repertoire shows 95,000 to 150,000 clones, around 91% found once; its top ten account for around 1.7%. Sequencing was performed on peripheral blood, taken on day 0 of AZD1222 vaccination. Source of these receptors: an adult in good health. The CDR3 runs from the conserved cysteine through the conserved F or W. Fields, in order: J gene, V gene, D gene, clone size, CDR3 DNA, CDR3 protein. The D gene is left open where the match is weak. Part of the rows lack a size; the others show once, few, many or a class for expanded clones.

>TRBJ1-2|TRBV4-2|.|.
TGTGCCAGCAGCCAAGAATCCGGGTCGGGCGCCGGCTACACCTTC
CASSQESGSGAGYTF
>TRBJ1-1|TRBV5-1|.|.
TGCGCCAGCAGCTTGGCCGCAGGGGTGAACACTGAAGCTTTCTTT
CASSLAAGVNTEAFF
>TRBJ2-1|TRBV29-1|TRBD2|.
TGCAGCGTTGAAGATGAGGTCCAGCGGGAGATTACCTCCTACAATGAGCAGTTCTTC
CSVEDEVQREITSYNEQFF
>TRBJ1-1|TRBV2|.|.
TGTGCCAGCAGTGATGTGTGGGGGTACGGTGAAGCTTTCTTT
CASSDVWGYGEAFF
>TRBJ1-6|TRBV6-5|.|.
TGTGCCAGCAGCCTTCTGGGGTTGGATTCACCCCTCCACTTT
CASSLLGLDSPLHF
>TRBJ1-2|TRBV5-6|TRBD1|.
TGTGCCAGCAGCGTGACAGGGTTAGAGGGCTATGGCTACACCTTC
CASSVTGLEGYGYTF
>TRBJ1-1|TRBV6-6|.|.
TGTGCCAGCAGCGACGGACGGGGCTTCATGAACACTGAAGCTTTCTTT
CASSDGRGFMNTEAFF
>TRBJ2-6|TRBV5-4|.|.
TGTGCCAGCAGCCGTGGGGGGCCCGGGGCCAACGTCCTGACTTTC
CASSRGGPGANVLTF
>TRBJ1-1|TRBV7-2|TRBD1|.
TGTGCCAGCAGCACGACAGGGGGCCGGGGCACTGAAGCTTTCTTT
CASSTTGGRGTEAFF
>TRBJ2-1|TRBV7-9|.|.
TGTGCCAGCAACTTATATGGGACGGTGAACAATGAGCAGTTCTTC
CASNLYGTVNNEQFF
>TRBJ2-7|TRBV23-1|.|.
TGCGCCAGCAGTCTCTCCGGGACGGGACCCTACGAGCAGTACTTC
CASSLSGTGPYEQYF
>TRBJ2-7|TRBV5-4|.|.
TGTGCCAGCAGCTCCCACCTCACCTACGAGCAGTACTTC
CASSSHLTYEQYF
>TRBJ2-4|TRBV30|.|.
TGTGCCTGGAGTGTAGGGGGTGGACTAGCCAAAAACATTCAGTACTTC
CAWSVGGGLAKNIQYF
>TRBJ1-2|TRBV3-1/TRBV3-2|.|.
TGTGCCAGCAACTTGAATGTAGACACGAGGGGCTATGGCTACACCTTC
CASNLNVDTRGYGYTF
>TRBJ1-1|TRBV27|.|.
TGTGCCAGCAGTTTCTTAGCGGCAACCGGGATCCCTGAAGCTTTCTTT
CASSFLAATGIPEAFF
>TRBJ2-2|TRBV19|.|.
TGTGCCAGTAGTATAGGTCCCGGGAGAGGGGGCACCGGGGAGCTGTTTTTT
CASSIGPGRGGTGELFF
>TRBJ1-2|TRBV9|.|once
TGTGCCAGCAGCGTAGCTACGGGCAGGGCGAACTATGGCTACACCTTC
CASSVATGRANYGYTF
>TRBJ1-5|TRBV11-2|.|.
TGTGCCAGCAGCCAGACAGGTTTCGGTCAGCCCCAGCATTTT
CASSQTGFGQPQHF
>TRBJ2-5|TRBV30|.|.
TGTGCCTGGAGTAGGCGGACAAGGGAGACCCAGTACTTC
CAWSRRTRETQYF
>TRBJ2-1|TRBV19|TRBD1|.
TGTGCCAGTACCTCCGGGACAGACAGCGTCAATGAGCAGTTCTTC
CASTSGTDSVNEQFF
>TRBJ1-1|TRBV19|.|.
TGTGCCAGCACGGACCCCGGGCGGGACACTGAAGCTTTCTTT
CASTDPGRDTEAFF
>TRBJ2-2|TRBV5-4|TRBD1|.
TGTGCCAGCAGCTTGGAAGGGGGCGACTACCTTAACACCGGGGAGCTGTTTTTT
CASSLEGGDYLNTGELFF
>TRBJ1-2|TRBV2|.|.
TGTGCCAGCACCTACGGGGGGGCTAGGGGCTACACCTTC
CASTYGGARGYTF
>TRBJ1-1|TRBV30|TRBD1|.
TGTGCCTGGAGTGTCCTGACAGGGGGCACTGAAGCTTTCTTT
CAWSVLTGGTEAFF
>TRBJ2-1|TRBV5-6|.|.
TGTGCCAGCAGCCACGACTTAGAGCAGTTCTTC
CASSHDLEQFF
>TRBJ2-2|TRBV6-1|.|.
TGTGCCAGCAGTGAAGGAGACACCGGGGAGCTGTTTTTT
CASSEGDTGELFF
>TRBJ1-5|TRBV12-3/TRBV12-4|.|.
TGTGCCAGCAGTTTGGCCGAGAATCAGCCCCAGCATTTT
CASSLAENQPQHF
>TRBJ1-1|TRBV5-1|.|.
TGCGCCAGCCTCTTGGGCAGCGCTGAAGCTTTCTTT
CASLLGSAEAFF
>TRBJ2-3|TRBV15|.|.
TGTGCCACCAGCAGAGATGGTCAGGGATCGCAGTATTTT
CATSRDGQGSQYF
>TRBJ2-7|TRBV5-5|TRBD1|.
TGTGCCAGCATGGGGCAGGGGGCCTACGAGCAGTACTTC
CASMGQGAYEQYF
>TRBJ1-1|TRBV6-1|.|.
TGTGCCAGCAGTTCGGCGGCTGAAGCTTTCTTT
CASSSAAEAFF
>TRBJ1-2|TRBV2|TRBD1|.
TGTGCCAGCAGTGAAGCGGGACAGGGTGGCTACACCTTC
CASSEAGQGGYTF
>TRBJ1-2|TRBV6-1|.|.
TGTGCCAGCAGTGAACTGGGGGCGGGTGGCTACACCTTC
CASSELGAGGYTF
>TRBJ2-1|TRBV4-1|TRBD2|.
TGCGCCAGCAGCCACTACCCTGGGACTAGCGGGCCGGGGAGCTCCTACAATGAGCAGTTCTTC
CASSHYPGTSGPGSSYNEQFF
>TRBJ2-7|TRBV3-1/TRBV3-2|.|.
TGTGCCAGCAGCCAAGAGTTCCGAGGGGGGGCCTCCCACGAGCAGTACTTC
CASSQEFRGGASHEQYF
>TRBJ1-4|TRBV19|TRBD1|once
TGTGCCAGTAGTGTACAGGGGGCAGGAAGGGAAAAACTGTTTTTT
CASSVQGAGREKLFF
>TRBJ1-1|TRBV10-3|.|.
TGTGCCATCAGTGCCAGGGAGGAGAACACTGAAGCTTTCTTT
CAISAREENTEAFF
>TRBJ1-3|TRBV10-3|.|.
TGTGCCATCAGTAGGGACCCCCGGGCTGGAAACACCATATATTTT
CAISRDPRAGNTIYF
>TRBJ1-1|TRBV19|TRBD1|once
TGTGCCAGTAGAACAGGGGCCGCAGCTGAAGCTTTCTTT
CASRTGAAAEAFF
>TRBJ2-7|TRBV5-8|TRBD2|once
TGTGCCAGCAGTTATGGACTAGCGGACGAGCAGTACTTC
CASSYGLADEQYF
>TRBJ2-3|TRBV6-5|.|.
TGTGCCAGCAGTTACTCTCTTTCGCGGAGCACGGATACGCAGTATTTT
CASSYSLSRSTDTQYF
>TRBJ2-7|TRBV3-1/TRBV3-2|TRBD2|.
TGTGCCAGCAGCCCGACTAGCTATGAATACGAGCAGTACTTC
CASSPTSYEYEQYF
>TRBJ1-1|TRBV7-9|.|.
TGTGCCAGCAGCTTAATGCAGGGAGCAGAAGTTTTCTTT
CASSLMQGAEVFF
>TRBJ2-4|TRBV4-3|.|once
TGCGCCAGCAGCCAAGATTTCCGACTAGGGGGAAACATTCAGTACTTC
CASSQDFRLGGNIQYF
>TRBJ1-2|TRBV12-3/TRBV12-4|TRBD1|.
TGTGCCAGCAGTGAACCCAACAGGGGAGGCTACACCTTC
CASSEPNRGGYTF
>TRBJ2-5|TRBV5-1|.|.
TGCGCCAGCAGCGCCCAAGAGACCCAGTACTTC
CASSAQETQYF